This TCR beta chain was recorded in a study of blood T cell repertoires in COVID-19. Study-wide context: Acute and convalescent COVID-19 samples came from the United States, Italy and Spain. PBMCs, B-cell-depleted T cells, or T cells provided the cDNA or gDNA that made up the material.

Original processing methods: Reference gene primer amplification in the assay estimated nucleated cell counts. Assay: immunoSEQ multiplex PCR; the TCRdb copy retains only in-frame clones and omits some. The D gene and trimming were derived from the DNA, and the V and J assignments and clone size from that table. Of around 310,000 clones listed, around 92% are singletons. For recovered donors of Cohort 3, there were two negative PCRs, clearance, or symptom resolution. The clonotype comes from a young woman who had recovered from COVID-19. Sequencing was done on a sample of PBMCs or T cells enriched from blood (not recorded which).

The DNA for the CDR3 is TGTGCCAGCAGTTTAGACATAACAGGGGTGGCGAGTTCCTACGAGCAGTACTTC. Translated: CASSLDITGVASSYEQYF. The chain employs TRBV28 and TRBJ2-7; 7 nucleotides align to TRBD1. CDR3 length: 18 amino acids. Germline assignment: CDR1 MDHEN and CDR2 SYDVKM. V lost 2 bases, J lost 1 base, and 14 bases stayed unmatched.